Listed below are T cell receptor beta chains from one sample, sequenced in a study of technical replicates of blood from a handful of donors. Using immunoSEQ multiplex PCR, the repertoire was profiled, and TCRdb retains in-frame clones only, with some absent. In the table there are about 80,000 clones, about 91% of which are singletons. The material sequenced was T cells isolated from PBMCs. All receptors derive from a human donor in good health. The CDR3 runs from the conserved cysteine through the conserved F or W. D genes are given only for firm matches. The listing skips clone size in some rows; elsewhere it reads once, few, many or a size class.

TGTGCCAGCAGCTCGGGTGGGGAGGGTTCAGTCGAGCAGTACTTC	CASSSGGEGSVEQYF	TRBV9	-	TRBJ2-7	TRBD2
TGTGCCAGCAGCCAAAGAGCGAAACAGGGTGATCAGCCCCAGCATTTT	CASSQRAKQGDQPQHF	TRBV4-2	-	TRBJ1-5	-
TGTGCCAGCAGCGCTTTAGCGGGAGGGCCCTACGAGCAGTACTTC	CASSALAGGPYEQYF	TRBV6-4	-	TRBJ2-7	TRBD2
TGTGCCAGCAGCTTAAGGGGAAATAGCAATCAGCCCCAGCATTTT	CASSLRGNSNQPQHF	TRBV7-2	-	TRBJ1-5	-
TGTGCCAGTAGTATAGGGGGGCAGGGGGCTTGGCCCCAGCATTTT	CASSIGGQGAWPQHF	TRBV19	-	TRBJ1-5	TRBD1
TGCGCCAGCAGAGGAGAGCTTAATGAAAAACTGTTTTTT	CASRGELNEKLFF	TRBV10-2	-	TRBJ1-4	-
TGCGCCAGCAGTCCAATGACAACCTCGGCTGAAAAACTGTTTTTT	CASSPMTTSAEKLFF	TRBV4-3	-	TRBJ1-4	-
TGTGCCAGCAGCGAGCCACTGAGCGCTGAAGCTTTCTTT	CASSEPLSAEAFF	TRBV28	-	TRBJ1-1	-
TGTGCCATCAGTGTAGACAGGGGGCGGCTTGGCTACACCTTC	CAISVDRGRLGYTF	TRBV10-3	-	TRBJ1-2	TRBD1
TGTGCCAGCAGCGTAGCCACAGGGTTTGAGTACGAGCAGTACTTC	CASSVATGFEYEQYF	TRBV9	-	TRBJ2-7	-
TGTGCCAGCAGCGGGGGGTGGCTAGCGGGACAAGATACGCAGTATTTT	CASSGGWLAGQDTQYF	TRBV9	few	TRBJ2-3	TRBD2
TGTGCCATCAGTGAGTCGTTACAGGGAAATGGCTACACCTTC	CAISESLQGNGYTF	TRBV10-3	-	TRBJ1-2	-
TGTGCCTGGAGTTTCGGGAGTCTATGGGAGACCCAGTACTTC	CAWSFGSLWETQYF	TRBV30	-	TRBJ2-5	-
TGTGCCACCAGCATCTTAGGGGGTTCAGCGGGAGGTGAGCAGTTCTTC	CATSILGGSAGGEQFF	TRBV15	once	TRBJ2-1	TRBD2
TGTGCCAGCAGCGAGCGGGAGCCCTACGAGCAGTACTTC	CASSEREPYEQYF	TRBV14	-	TRBJ2-7	TRBD2
TGTGCCTGGAGTATGAGCGGAAGCTCCTACGAGCAGTACTTC	CAWSMSGSSYEQYF	TRBV30	-	TRBJ2-7	-
TGTGCCTGGAGTAAGACTACCTGGACTTCGACTCTCTATGGCTACACCTTC	CAWSKTTWTSTLYGYTF	TRBV30	-	TRBJ1-2	-
TGTGCCAGCAGTGAATGGGTAACAGAGAAGAACACTGAAGCTTTCTTT	CASSEWVTEKNTEAFF	TRBV25-1	-	TRBJ1-1	-
TGTGCCAGCAGCTTAGGGACACAAGAGACCCAGTACTTC	CASSLGTQETQYF	TRBV7-2	-	TRBJ2-5	-
TGTGCCAGCAGCCCTCGGTCAGGAGGATGGGCCGGGGAGCTGTTTTTT	CASSPRSGGWAGELFF	TRBV11-3	-	TRBJ2-2	-
TGTGCCAGCAGTGACTCTATTGCGGGGGAAAGCACAGATACGCAGTATTTT	CASSDSIAGESTDTQYF	TRBV6-4	once	TRBJ2-3	TRBD2
TGTGCCAGCAGTTTGGGGGACAGGGGCGAGCAGTACTTC	CASSLGDRGEQYF	TRBV27	-	TRBJ2-7	TRBD1
TGCGCCAGCAGCTTCCGGCTAGCGGGAGCCTCTAGCTCCTACGAGCAGTACTTC	CASSFRLAGASSSYEQYF	TRBV5-1	-	TRBJ2-7	TRBD2
TGTGCCATCAGCTTACGAGGTAGGGGGAAAGAATATGGCTACACCTTC	CAISLRGRGKEYGYTF	TRBV10-3	-	TRBJ1-2	-
TGTGCCAGCAGCCAGGGGGCACACGGGCTGTTCTTC	CASSQGAHGLFF	TRBV11-2	-	TRBJ2-1	TRBD1
TGTGCCAGCCGGGACAGGCCCTATGAAGCTTTCTTT	CASRDRPYEAFF	TRBV11-3	-	TRBJ1-1	TRBD1
TGTGCCAGCAGTGACTCAGCTAGCGGGTACAATGAGCAGTTCTTC	CASSDSASGYNEQFF	TRBV6-4	-	TRBJ2-1	TRBD2
TGTGCCAGCAGCATACAGGGTACTCTTAGCAATCAGCCCCAGCATTTT	CASSIQGTLSNQPQHF	TRBV7-2	-	TRBJ1-5	-
TGTGCCAGCAGCTTAGCGCTAGGGGGAGCACCCTACGAGCAGTACTTC	CASSLALGGAPYEQYF	TRBV7-2	-	TRBJ2-7	-
TGTGCCAGCAGCTTAGGGACACCCAACTATGGCTACACCTTC	CASSLGTPNYGYTF	TRBV11-2	-	TRBJ1-2	-
TGTGCCAGCAGCTTAGGTGGCACTGGAAACACCATATATTTT	CASSLGGTGNTIYF	TRBV7-9	-	TRBJ1-3	-
TGTGCCAGCAGTTCCCAGAAGGGACTTAGGGGGCAGTACTTC	CASSSQKGLRGQYF	TRBV6-6	-	TRBJ2-7	-
TGCGCCAGCAGCGGGACAGGGGGCTCTGGAAACACCATATATTTT	CASSGTGGSGNTIYF	TRBV5-1	-	TRBJ1-3	TRBD1
TGTGCCATCAGCTCTAGGAGGGAGGGGGATACGCAGTATTTT	CAISSRREGDTQYF	TRBV10-3	-	TRBJ2-3	TRBD2
TGCGCCAGCAGCTTGGAAAGGGGACTCTATGGCTACACCTTC	CASSLERGLYGYTF	TRBV5-1	-	TRBJ1-2	-
TGTGCCAGCAGCGTTGAGGGACAGGGACGAGGCTACACCTTC	CASSVEGQGRGYTF	TRBV9	-	TRBJ1-2	TRBD1
TGTGCCAGCATGGGGGCTCCTAACTATGGCTACACCTTC	CASMGAPNYGYTF	TRBV6-5	-	TRBJ1-2	-
TGTGCCAGTAGGTCCAGCGGGAGTTACGAGCAGTACTTC	CASRSSGSYEQYF	TRBV19	-	TRBJ2-7	TRBD2
TGTGCCTGGAGCCCCGGAGATACGCAGTATTTT	CAWSPGDTQYF	TRBV30	-	TRBJ2-3	-
TGCGCCAGCAGTGTTCAACGGGAGTGGAGCGAGCAGTACTTC	CASSVQREWSEQYF	TRBV10-1	-	TRBJ2-7	-
TGCAGTGCCCGACTAGTAGATACGCAGTATTTT	CSARLVDTQYF	TRBV20-1	-	TRBJ2-3	-
TGTGCCAGCAGCTTACAGGTGATTGACTATGGCTACACCTTC	CASSLQVIDYGYTF	TRBV7-9	few	TRBJ1-2	-
TGTGCCTGGGGACAGAATAACTATGGCTACACCTTC	CAWGQNNYGYTF	TRBV30	-	TRBJ1-2	-
TGTGCCAGCAGCTTGGAAGGGACAACCTACGAGCAGTACTTC	CASSLEGTTYEQYF	TRBV5-4	-	TRBJ2-7	-
TGTGCCAGCAGCGGAGGGAGTTATGGCTACACCTTC	CASSGGSYGYTF	TRBV2	-	TRBJ1-2	-
TGTGCCAGCAGCGTAGGTGGTAGCCTTAATGAGCAGTTCTTC	CASSVGGSLNEQFF	TRBV9	-	TRBJ2-1	-
TGTGCCAGCAGTTCTCAGGGCTTGGGGCAGCCCCAGCATTTT	CASSSQGLGQPQHF	TRBV6-5	-	TRBJ1-5	-
TGCGCCAGCAGCTGGGACAGGGGGCTCTACGAGCAGTACTTC	CASSWDRGLYEQYF	TRBV5-1	-	TRBJ2-7	TRBD1
TGTGCCTGGGAGGTCCTAAACTTAGCGGGAGGGCAAGGCGAGCAGTACTTC	CAWEVLNLAGGQGEQYF	TRBV30	-	TRBJ2-7	TRBD2
TGTGCCAGCCTGGCGGGAGGCCCCTACAATGAGCAGTTCTTC	CASLAGGPYNEQFF	TRBV7-9	once	TRBJ2-1	TRBD2
TGTGCCAGCAGCTTAGGGTGGGACTCGCCCACAGATACGCAGTATTTT	CASSLGWDSPTDTQYF	TRBV11-2	-	TRBJ2-3	-